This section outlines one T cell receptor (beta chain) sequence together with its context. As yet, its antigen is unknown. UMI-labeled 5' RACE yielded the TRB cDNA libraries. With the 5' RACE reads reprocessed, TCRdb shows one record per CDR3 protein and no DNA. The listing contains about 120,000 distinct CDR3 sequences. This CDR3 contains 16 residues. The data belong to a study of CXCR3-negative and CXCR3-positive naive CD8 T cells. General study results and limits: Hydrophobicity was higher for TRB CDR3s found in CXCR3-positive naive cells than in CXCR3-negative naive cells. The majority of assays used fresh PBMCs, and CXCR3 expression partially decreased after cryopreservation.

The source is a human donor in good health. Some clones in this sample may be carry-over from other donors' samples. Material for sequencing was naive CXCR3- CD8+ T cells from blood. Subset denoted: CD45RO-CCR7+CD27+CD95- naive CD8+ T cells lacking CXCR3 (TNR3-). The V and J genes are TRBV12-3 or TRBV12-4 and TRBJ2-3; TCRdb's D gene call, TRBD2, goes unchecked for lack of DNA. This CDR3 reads CASTRSGSRRTDTQYF.